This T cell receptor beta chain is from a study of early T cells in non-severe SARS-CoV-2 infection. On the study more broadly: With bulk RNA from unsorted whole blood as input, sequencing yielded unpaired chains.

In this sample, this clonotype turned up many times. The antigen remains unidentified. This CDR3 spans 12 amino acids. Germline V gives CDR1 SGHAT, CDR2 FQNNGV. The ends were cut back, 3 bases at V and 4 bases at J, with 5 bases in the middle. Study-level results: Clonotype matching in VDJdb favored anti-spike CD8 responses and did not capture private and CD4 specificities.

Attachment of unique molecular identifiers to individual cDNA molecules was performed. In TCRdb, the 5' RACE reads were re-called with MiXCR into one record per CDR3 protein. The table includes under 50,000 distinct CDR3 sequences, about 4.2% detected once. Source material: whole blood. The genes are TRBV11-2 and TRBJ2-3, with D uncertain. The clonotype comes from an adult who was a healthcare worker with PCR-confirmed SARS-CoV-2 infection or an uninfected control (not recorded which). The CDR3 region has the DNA TGTGCCAGCAGCTTCAATGCAGATACGCAGTATTTT. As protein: CASSFNADTQYF.